A single sample is the source of the 22 T cell receptor beta chains below, sequenced in a study of response to subunit inactivated influenza vaccine. MiXCR, applied by TCRdb to the RT-PCR reads, yields one record per CDR3 protein. The data show about 480,000 distinct CDR3 sequences, about 25% seen once. This material consisted of CD4+ T cells sorted from PBMCs, taken roughly 5 days after vaccination. The receptor source for this set is a man aged 50 to 60 who received an inactivated influenza vaccine.

This clonotype showed up just a few times. The rearrangement uses TRBV6-4 and TRBJ2-1, with a weak D call TRBD2 (6 bases). The V end lost 4 bases, the J end lost 7 bases, and 11 bases lay between the germline ends. Germline V gene data show CDR1 as MRHNA and CDR2 as SNTAGT. The CDR3 has 13 amino acids. This chain's CDR3 is CASSGYRGNEQFF. The CDR3 DNA reads as TGTGCCAGCAGTGGCTATCGGGGGAATGAGCAGTTCTTC.

The V call is TRBV2, the J call TRBJ1-2; D remains ambiguous. Germline CDR1 SNHLY, CDR2 FYNNEI. This CDR3 is built from 13 residues. Deletions cut 6 bases from V and 4 bases from J, with 12 bases between. CDR3 in amino acids: CASSGGLIYGYTF. The CDR3, as DNA: TGTGCCAGCAGCGGAGGACTGATCTATGGCTACACCTTC.

Only a few counts were recorded for this clonotype. The chain is built from TRBV7-8 and TRBJ1-1; D is undetermined. CDR3 length equals 16 residues. Germline CDR1 SGHVS, CDR2 FQNEAQ. Trimming removed 0 bases at V and 0 bases at J, with 11 bases between. As DNA, the CDR3 is TGTGCCAGCAGCTTAGCTACCCGTGGAGTGAACACTGAAGCTTTCTTT. This translates into CASSLATRGVNTEAFF.

The rearrangement uses TRBV6-1 and TRBJ2-7; 10 bases agree with TRBD1. Germline V lookup: CDR1 MNHNS, CDR2 SASEGT. V trimming: 6 bases; J trimming: 5 bases; junction bases outside the gene matches: 7. The CDR3 spans 14 residues. The CDR3 bases are TGTGCCAGCAGCTCCCGAGGGACAGGGGACGAGCAGTACTTC. Protein sequence: CASSSRGTGDEQYF.

This clonotype was recorded a few times. This chain links TRBV12-3 or TRBV12-4 with TRBJ2-3; D uncertain. CDR3 length equals 14 residues. V was pared by 0 bases and J by 5 bases, with 9 bases between. Here the CDR3 reads CASSLATSGDTQYF. The CDR3 DNA is TGTGCCAGCAGTTTAGCTACCTCAGGAGATACGCAGTATTTT.

This clonotype was counted a few times. CDR3 coding DNA: TGTGCCAGCAGTGAAACCAAATTCGACGCCGGGGAGCTGTTTTTT. It codes for CASSETKFDAGELFF. This chain links TRBV25-1 with TRBJ2-2; no definite D call. The CDR3 has 15 residues. Deletions cut 2 bases from V and 6 bases from J, with 13 bases between. The germline CDR1 and CDR2 sequences are MGHDK and SYGVNS.

This clonotype was counted at least ten times. The chain carries TRBV6-2 or TRBV6-3 and TRBJ2-5, with 11 bases that match TRBD2. The germline CDR1 and CDR2 sequences are MNHEY and SVGEGT. V trimming: 4 bases; J trimming: 5 bases; junction bases outside the gene matches: 3. This CDR3 contains 14 residues. CDR3 amino acids: CASSWRLAGETQYF. As DNA, the CDR3 is TGTGCCAGCAGTTGGAGACTAGCGGGGGAGACCCAGTACTTC.

The rearrangement joins TRBV6-6 to TRBJ1-3; D is unclear. V was pared by 6 bases and J by 1 base, with 4 bases between. CDR3 length equals 12 residues. Looked up from germline, CDR1 is MNHNY and CDR2 is SVGAGI (reference sequence). Here the CDR3 reads CASRTSGNTIYF. CDR3 DNA: TGTGCCAGCAGAACGTCTGGAAACACCATATATTTT.

This clonotype was detected only a few times. The chain links TRBV7-2 to TRBJ2-1, with 7 bases aligning to TRBD2. After removal of 3 bases from V and 9 bases from J, the junction contained 11 bases not matched to a gene. Per the germline V gene, CDR1 is SGHTA and CDR2 is FQGNSA. CDR3 size: 15 residues. The CDR3 region is CASSFGAGAFVEQFF. CDR3 sequence (DNA): TGTGCCAGCAGCTTCGGGGCGGGAGCGTTTGTTGAGCAGTTCTTC.

This clonotype was seen more than once but under ten times. The V gene is TRBV28, the J gene TRBJ2-1, with D uncertain. With 8 bases removed from V and 5 bases from J, the gap between germline ends came to 4 bases. The V gene's germline CDR1 is MDHEN and CDR2 SYDVKM. This CDR3 comprises 10 residues. The CDR3 region has the DNA TGTGCCAGCGGGCACAATGAGCAGTTCTTC. Its translation: CASGHNEQFF.

CDR3 sequence: CASSRGDTNQETQYF. The CDR3 DNA is TGCGCCAGCAGCCGGGGGGACACCAACCAAGAGACCCAGTACTTC. This chain connects TRBV5-1 to TRBJ2-5; D is perhaps TRBD2 (7 bases). Trimming took 4 bases from V and 0 from J, leaving 13 bases between them. CDR3 length equals 15 residues. The germline V gene has CDR1 SGHRS and CDR2 YFSETQ.

This clonotype has just a few counts. The gene calls are TRBV28 and TRBJ2-1; D uncertain. This CDR3 contains 15 residues. Germline CDR1 reads MDHEN; CDR2 reads SYDVKM. Trimming left V 5 bases short and J 0 bases short, with 11 bases between. CDR3 DNA: TGTGCCAGCAGTGGCTACTTGGACTCCTACAATGAGCAGTTCTTC. Protein sequence: CASSGYLDSYNEQFF.

The chain links TRBV5-5 to TRBJ2-2; 8 nucleotides align to TRBD2. CDR1 SGHKS and CDR2 YYEKEE come from the germline V gene (reference sequence). The length of the CDR3 is 16 residues. J gave up 4 bases and V 4 bases, and 9 bases lay outside the gene matches. This CDR3 reads CASSKIGTSATGELFF. In DNA, the CDR3 is TGTGCCAGCAGCAAAATAGGGACTAGTGCCACCGGGGAGCTGTTTTTT.

The rearrangement links TRBV10-3 to TRBJ2-5; 7 nucleotides line up with TRBD2. V was pared by 8 bases and J by 3 bases, with 3 bases of the junction left unmatched. The germline V gene has CDR1 ENHRY and CDR2 SYGVKD. The CDR3 is made up of 12 amino acids. Here the CDR3 DNA reads TGTGCCATCGCAAGCGGGGAAGAGACCCAGTACTTC. Translated, it gives CAIASGEETQYF.

This clonotype was detected only a few times. This rearrangement joins TRBV18 to TRBJ1-5; D uncertain. The germline V gene has CDR1 KGHSH and CDR2 LQKENI. There are 13 residues in the CDR3. The V end was cut by 1 base, the J end by 13 bases, with 14 bases between. The CDR3 reads CASSPLMTEVQHF. Written as DNA, the CDR3 is TGTGCCAGCTCACCACTCATGACGGAGGTTCAGCATTTT.

This clonotype occurred a few times. CDR3 sequence (DNA): TGCGCCAGCAGCTTGGAACTGGGGGGCTATCTGGCCCAGTACTTC. It yields the protein CASSLELGGYLAQYF. This sequence joins TRBV5-1 and TRBJ2-5; TRBD1 or TRBD2 may be the D gene (6 bases each). Trimming shortened V by 0 bases and J by 9 bases, and 18 bases separated the two germline ends. The CDR3 loop spans 15 amino acids. Per the germline V gene, CDR1 is SGHRS and CDR2 is YFSETQ.

This clonotype has a handful of counts. The gene calls are TRBV15 and TRBJ2-4, with D perhaps TRBD1 or TRBD2 (6 bases each). With 0 bases removed from V and 8 bases from J, the gap between germline ends came to 17 bases. Germline loops: CDR1 LNHNV, CDR2 YYDKDF (reference sequence). There are 16 residues in the CDR3. The chain's CDR3 is CATSRDLPGASDIQYF. The CDR3 DNA reads TGTGCCACCAGCAGAGATCTCCCGGGGGCGTCGGACATTCAGTACTTC.

This chain joins TRBV20-1 and TRBJ1-2; 10 nucleotides match TRBD1. The CDR3 has 13 residues. Germline CDR1 and CDR2: DFQATT and SNEGSKA (reference sequence). Germline trimming cut 5 bases from V and 5 bases from J; bases unmatched to any gene: 5. The CDR3 DNA follows: TGCAGTGCTGGGACAGGGGTTGATTATGGCTACACCTTC. It encodes CSAGTGVDYGYTF.

The chain couples TRBV20-1 to TRBJ2-7; D perhaps matches TRBD2 (7 bases). Trimming left V 3 bases short and J 2 bases short, with 17 bases between. Looked up from germline, CDR1 is DFQATT and CDR2 is SNEGSKA (reference sequence). This CDR3 region has 15 residues. The CDR3 here is CSASAVGGGAYEQYF. The CDR3 region has the DNA TGCAGTGCTAGCGCGGTCGGAGGGGGGGCCTACGAGCAGTACTTC.

This clonotype was counted between two and nine times. Possible read error: a much larger clone is one base away. The chain has TRBV6-2 or TRBV6-3 and TRBJ1-5; unclear D gene. This CDR3 is 13 amino acids long. Germline-derived CDR1 and CDR2 are MNHEY and SVGEGT. Trimming pared 2 bases from V and 6 bases from J, leaving 8 bases between. CDR3 DNA sequence: TGTGCCAGCAGTTACCAGGTCACTCAGCCCCAGCATTTT. It codes for CASSYQVTQPQHF.

This clonotype was picked up a small number of times. The CDR3 here is CASSFTRGDGYTF. CDR3 sequence (DNA): TGTGCCAGCAGTTTTACCAGGGGGGATGGCTACACCTTC. The V gene is TRBV6-6, the J gene TRBJ1-2; 7 bases map to TRBD1. V gave up 4 bases and J gave up 6 bases; unmatched junction bases: 5. In germline, CDR1 is MNHNY, CDR2 SVGAGI (reference sequence). CDR3 length: 13 residues.

The chain has TRBV15 and TRBJ2-7; TRBD1 might be the D (5 bases). V was shortened by 7 bases and J by 0 bases, with 13 bases between the two germline ends. Germline V gene sequence: CDR1 LNHNV, CDR2 YYDKDF (reference sequence). CDR3 size: 14 residues. In nucleotides, the CDR3 is TGTGCCACCAAACTGGGGCTGAGCTCCTACGAGCAGTACTTC. It specifies CATKLGLSSYEQYF.